The rows below give T cell receptor beta chains drawn from one sample of a study of blood T cells in healthy people across ages. One entry per CDR3 protein results from TCRdb running MiXCR on the 5' RACE reads. In the table there are hundreds of thousands of distinct CDR3 sequences, around 43% of which are singletons. The specimen sequenced was blood. Every receptor here comes from a man in his 60s in good health. Each CDR3 is given with its conserved first and last residue. The D gene is left open where the match is weak. Clone size is not always given. Where it is, it says once, few, many or a class for expanded clones.

TRBD1	few	TRBV12-3/TRBV12-4	TRBJ1-6	TGTGCCAGCAGTGGGACAGCGAATTCACCCCTCCACTTT	CASSGTANSPLHF
-	few	TRBV5-1	TRBJ2-3	TGCGCCAGCAGCTTGGTTGGTTTCACAGATACGCAGTATTTT	CASSLVGFTDTQYF
-	-	TRBV29-1	TRBJ1-1	TGCAGCGTTACACAGATCATGAACACTGAAGCTTTCTTT	CSVTQIMNTEAFF
-	-	TRBV7-2	TRBJ2-5	TGTGCCAGCAGCTTAGACATTCAGACCCAGTACTTC	CASSLDIQTQYF
TRBD2	-	TRBV20-1	TRBJ2-1	TGCAGTGCTAGAACTGGACTAGCCAGTGAGCAGTTCTTC	CSARTGLASEQFF
-	few	TRBV6-1	TRBJ2-4	TGTGCCAGCAGTGACTCCTTCGCCAAAAACATTCAGTACTTC	CASSDSFAKNIQYF
-	-	TRBV4-3	TRBJ2-7	TGCGCCAGCAGCCAAGGCGGCGACTACGAGCAGTACTTC	CASSQGGDYEQYF
-	few	TRBV5-1	TRBJ2-6	TGCGCCAGCAGCTCCGGACAGAATTTATACTCTGGGGCCAACGTCCTGACTTTC	CASSSGQNLYSGANVLTF
-	-	TRBV5-1	TRBJ2-7	TGCGCCAGCAGCTCAGGACAGTTTTACGAGCAGTACTTC	CASSSGQFYEQYF
TRBD2	few	TRBV28	TRBJ2-3	TGTGCCAGCAGTAACACCGGGACTACCCGAGATACGCAGTATTTT	CASSNTGTTRDTQYF
-	-	TRBV5-1	TRBJ1-1	TGCGCCAACAGCCCTAGGACAGACCTGAACACTGAAGCTTTCTTT	CANSPRTDLNTEAFF
TRBD2	-	TRBV7-2	TRBJ2-1	TGTGCCAGCAGCAATAGAAAACTAGCGGGGGATCAAGAGACCCAGTTCTTC	CASSNRKLAGDQETQFF
TRBD1	-	TRBV9	TRBJ2-5	TGTGCCAGCAGCGCAGACACAGGGGCGGGGACCCAGTACTTC	CASSADTGAGTQYF
-	-	TRBV28	TRBJ2-1	TGTGCCAGCGGTAGACTTTCCGCCTACAATGAGCAGTTCTTC	CASGRLSAYNEQFF
-	few	TRBV27	TRBJ2-5	TGTGCCAGCAGTTTATCGGTGCTCCAGGAGACCCAGTACTTC	CASSLSVLQETQYF
TRBD1	few	TRBV5-6	TRBJ2-7	TGTGCCAGCAGCCTGGGACAGGGGATCGACTACGAGCAGTACTTC	CASSLGQGIDYEQYF
TRBD1	few	TRBV19	TRBJ1-2	TGTGCCAGTAACCCGACAGGGGGCAAAACGAAAGGGAACTATGGCTACACCTTC	CASNPTGGKTKGNYGYTF
-	once	TRBV21-1	TRBJ2-5	TGTGCCAGCAGCAAAGGTCCAGGAACAAATCAAGAGACCCAGTACTTC	CASSKGPGTNQETQYF
TRBD2	-	TRBV4-1	TRBJ2-1	TGCGCCAGCAGCAGCACTAGCGGGGGTTTCCCGACCCAGTTCTTC	CASSSTSGGFPTQFF
-	-	TRBV2	TRBJ2-7	TGTGCCAGCAGTACTTCTATACCCAACCGGGACTTGGGAACCTACGAGCAGTACTTC	CASSTSIPNRDLGTYEQYF
TRBD1	-	TRBV4-1	TRBJ2-1	TGCGCCAGCAGCCGAGGCCGGGACAGGTCCGACAATGAGCAGTTCTTC	CASSRGRDRSDNEQFF
-	few	TRBV20-1	TRBJ2-1	TGCAGTGCTAGAGATTGGGACGCAGCCTCCTACAATGAGCAGTTCTTC	CSARDWDAASYNEQFF
-	-	TRBV12-3/TRBV12-4	TRBJ2-2	TGTGCCAGCAGTTTCGGCAGGGCTAACACCGGGGAGCTGTTTTTT	CASSFGRANTGELFF